This is a list of T cell receptor beta chains from one sample in a study of human T cells and chemical hapten exposure. Each CDR3 protein is one row after TCRdb ran MiXCR on the 5' RACE reads. The sample holds roughly 120,000 distinct CDR3 sequences, roughly a fifth seen once. Receptors were obtained from a human donor in good health. Each CDR3 is given with its conserved first and last residue. Fields, in order: CDR3 protein, V gene, J gene.

CDR3 protein: CASSSQGSGANYGYTF
V gene: TRBV12-3/TRBV12-4
J gene: TRBJ1-2

CDR3 protein: CASSLSFAGRYEAFF
V gene: TRBV27
J gene: TRBJ1-1

CDR3 protein: CASSQGTSLSTDTQYF
V gene: TRBV3-1
J gene: TRBJ2-3

CDR3 protein: CASSPERITADTQYF
V gene: TRBV28
J gene: TRBJ2-3

CDR3 protein: CASSSGTGELFF
V gene: TRBV9
J gene: TRBJ2-2

CDR3 protein: CASSSSGTGAGNTIYF
V gene: TRBV28
J gene: TRBJ1-3

CDR3 protein: CASSLRQGAGQPQHF
V gene: TRBV12-3/TRBV12-4
J gene: TRBJ1-5

CDR3 protein: CASGQGPGEQYF
V gene: TRBV19
J gene: TRBJ2-7

CDR3 protein: CASSLLGGSTGANVLTF
V gene: TRBV7-2
J gene: TRBJ2-6

CDR3 protein: CASSSALVAVKETQYF
V gene: TRBV5-4
J gene: TRBJ2-5

CDR3 protein: CASSYRQGANEQYF
V gene: TRBV6-5
J gene: TRBJ2-7

CDR3 protein: CASSVSGKETQYF
V gene: TRBV9
J gene: TRBJ2-5

CDR3 protein: CSARDHGLPRDTQYF
V gene: TRBV20-1
J gene: TRBJ2-3

CDR3 protein: CASSSGLAGPTGELFF
V gene: TRBV5-1
J gene: TRBJ2-2

CDR3 protein: CASTPGSSYNEQFF
V gene: TRBV5-1
J gene: TRBJ2-1

CDR3 protein: CASSVDSRTGEQYF
V gene: TRBV6-4
J gene: TRBJ2-7

CDR3 protein: CASSPPVVGAEQFF
V gene: TRBV7-3
J gene: TRBJ2-1

CDR3 protein: CSVCGGGKRGLYNEQFF
V gene: TRBV29-1
J gene: TRBJ2-1

CDR3 protein: CASSYSTFGPNSPLHF
V gene: TRBV6-2/TRBV6-3
J gene: TRBJ1-6

CDR3 protein: CSATRLAGLPPYEQYF
V gene: TRBV20-1
J gene: TRBJ2-7

CDR3 protein: CAWTVGPAKNIQYF
V gene: TRBV30
J gene: TRBJ2-4